This note documents a single T cell receptor beta chain sequence. Under the authors' procedure: By means of reference gene primer amplification, nucleated cell counts were estimated. The assay was immunoSEQ multiplex PCR, and TCRdb's table has in-frame clones only and misses some. V, J and clone size are those of that table, while D and trimming were read from the DNA. The sample carries about 74,000 clones, 70% to 80% recorded once. The data stem from a study of blood T cell repertoires in COVID-19. Study-wide background: Sites across the United States, Italy and Spain contributed samples from acute and convalescent COVID-19. The analysed material was cDNA or gDNA that came from T cells, B-cell-depleted T cells, or PBMCs.

Germline CDR1 is SGHDT and CDR2 is YYEEEE. The CDR3 is 16 residues long. Trimming cost V 4 bases and J 2 bases, with 16 bases left between them. Material: peripheral blood. The chain joins TRBV5-6 to TRBJ2-1, with a tentative D call TRBD2 (7 bases). The clonotype comes from a human donor in a cohort sampled during active COVID-19. DNA of the CDR3: TGTGCCAGCAGCCCCGGGGAGGGGGGACCCTACAATGAGCAGTTCTTC. This translates into CASSPGEGGPYNEQFF. The whole variable domain, filled in from reference TRBV5-6 and TRBJ2-1, reads DAGVTQSPTHLIKTRGQQVTLRCSPKSGHDTVSWYQQALGQGPQFIFQYYEEEERQRGNFPDRFSGHQFPNYSSELNVNALLLGDSALYLCASSPGEGGPYNEQFFGPGTRLTVL.